This T cell receptor (beta chain) originates from a study of patients and donors after allogeneic stem cell transplantation. The germline V gene has CDR1 SNHLY and CDR2 FYNNEI. Trimming removed 11 bases at V and 4 bases at J, with 18 bases between. The CDR3 has 13 residues. TCRdb re-derived calls from the RT-PCR reads in MiXCR, one entry per CDR3 protein. Of about 410,000 distinct CDR3 sequences in the sample, around 15% are singletons; the top ten hold 7% to 7.5%. The table lists this clonotype with many counts. The sequenced sample consisted of blood, either unsorted or a sorted T cell fraction (not recorded which). The clonotype was recovered from a human donor who was either an allogeneic HSCT recipient or a stem cell or donor lymphocyte infusion donor (not recorded which). It is not recorded whose cells these are; they may come from a transplant donor. V and J are TRBV2 and TRBJ2-7, with a tentative D call TRBD2 (6 bases). CDR3 in amino acids: CAAHVRAGYEQYF. CDR3 nucleotide sequence: TGTGCCGCCCATGTGCGCGCGGGATACGAGCAGTACTTC.